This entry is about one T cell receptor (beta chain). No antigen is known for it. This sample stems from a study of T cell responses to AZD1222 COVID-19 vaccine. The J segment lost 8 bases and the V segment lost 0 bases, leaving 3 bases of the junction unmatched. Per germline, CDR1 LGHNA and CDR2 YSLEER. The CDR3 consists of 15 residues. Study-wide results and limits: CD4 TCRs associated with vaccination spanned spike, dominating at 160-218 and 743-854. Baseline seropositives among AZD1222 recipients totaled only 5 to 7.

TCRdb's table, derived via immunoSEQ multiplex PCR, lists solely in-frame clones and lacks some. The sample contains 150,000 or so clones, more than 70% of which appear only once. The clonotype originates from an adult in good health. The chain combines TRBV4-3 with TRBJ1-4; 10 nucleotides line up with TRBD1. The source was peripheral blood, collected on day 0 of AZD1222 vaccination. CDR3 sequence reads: CASSQDGTGVEKLFF. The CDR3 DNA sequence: TGCGCCAGCAGCCAAGATGGGACAGGGGTAGAAAAACTGTTTTTT.